This paragraph reports one TCR beta chain. Its target is unknown. The sample belongs to a study of early T cells in non-severe SARS-CoV-2 infection. On the study more broadly: With bulk RNA from unsorted whole blood as input, sequencing yielded unpaired chains.

With 2 bases removed from V and 3 bases from J, the gap between germline ends came to 15 bases. The V gene's germline CDR1 is SGHAT and CDR2 FQNNGV. The CDR3 runs 16 residues. Unique molecular identifiers were added to individual cDNA molecules. TCRdb processed the 5' RACE reads anew with MiXCR; each CDR3 protein has one entry. The sample shows about 59,000 distinct CDR3 sequences, under 15% of them seen only once. General study points: A preference for anti-spike CD8 responses marked VDJdb matching, which missed private and CD4 specificities.

The sequencing here drew on whole blood, taken at baseline. The gene calls are TRBV11-2 and TRBJ2-3; D is ambiguous. This receptor was identified in an adult who was a healthcare worker with PCR-confirmed SARS-CoV-2 infection or an uninfected control (not recorded which). The CDR3, as DNA: TGTGCCAGCAGCTTAATGTCGACTTTGGGAACAGATACGCAGTATTTT. Its translation is CASSLMSTLGTDTQYF.